This TCR delta chain was obtained from a study of fetal and pediatric gammadelta thymocytes (dated by TCRdb to the early 2020s). Regarding the study in general: Previously published data and newly generated, unpublished data were combined in the bulk gammadelta thymocyte repertoires, which were used to strengthen a single-cell study of gammadelta thymocyte development. The bulk gammadelta thymocyte repertoire set covered roughly ten subjects in total, 3 fetal thymus donors and 7 pediatric thymus donors. The bulk gammadelta thymocyte repertoires combined unpublished data with previously published data (refs 27,28). To increase subject numbers and strengthen the CDR3 publicity analysis, bulk TCR repertoire data were added.

Worth noting for this clone: What this receptor recognizes is not known. Base qualities were left out, and no much larger clone turns up one base away.

Staining of thymocytes was performed with Zombie NIR viability dye and with antibodies against CD3 (UCHT1), TCRgammadelta (11F2), TCRVgamma9 (IMMU360) and TCRVdelta2 (IMMU389). Bulk TRD and TRG CDR3 repertoires were produced separately from sorted Vgamma9Vdelta2 and nonVgamma9Vdelta2 gammadelta thymocytes taken from human fetal and pediatric thymuses. Pediatric thymus tissue was collected in Belgium from children having cardiac surgery. Pediatric thymus donors in the study were aged between about 1 and 12 years. Thymic cell suspensions were prepared from fetal and post-natal thymuses as described previously. Vgamma9Vdelta2 thymocytes were sorted as CD3+ gammadeltaTCR+ Vgamma9+ Vdelta2+ cells. Cells were sorted on a FACS Aria III cell sorter (BD Biosciences). Trimmed from V: 4 bases; trimmed from J: 0 bases; junction bases lacking a gene match: 19. Based on the germline V gene, the CDR1 and CDR2 sequences are GEAIGNYY and EKD. Its CDR3 holds 20 amino acids, cysteine through phenylalanine. Kept here is only the CDR3 DNA, which spans 60 bases and is read in frame from base 1.

General conclusions and limits of the study: Compared with post-natal repertoires, fetal gammadelta thymocyte repertoires had previously been reported to be enriched for TRDV2, TRGV8 and TRGV9 usage, low N additions and public CDR3s.

The run used an Illumina MiSeq. Per the original workflow: For publicity analysis, the Vgamma9Vdelta2 and nonVgamma9Vdelta2 bulk CDR3 files were merged for each subject into one combined repertoire per subject. CDR3 publicity was given a score from 0 to 19 by checking each amino acid sequence across 9 single-cell datasets and 9 to 10 bulk repertoires with base R and dplyr. Clones were re-identified by TCRdb from the public reads with CATT, and rows with the same DNA were merged. The V and J calls and clone size are TCRdb's, not the authors'. The sample yields roughly 1,500 delta-chain clones; roughly 15% were counted once. The biggest ten clones account for 6% to 7% of the sample.

The receptor chain draws on TRDV2 and TRDJ1; TRDD3 lines up with 10 middle nucleotides. The TCR sequence derives from a child who underwent cardiac surgery and was recorded as healthy. The sequenced material came from Vgamma9Vdelta2 gamma-delta T cells from the thymus. This sample's cell subset or site label indicates: sorted CD3+gammadeltaTCR+Vgamma9+Vdelta2+ thymocytes. CDR3 region: CACDTRRALLGDPYTDKLIF. The sequenced DNA: TGTGCCTGTGATACGAGGAGAGCCCTACTGGGGGATCCGTACACCGATAAACTCATCTTT.